This T cell receptor (beta chain) was sequenced in a study of shared clonotypes between healthy human individuals (dated by TCRdb to 2020 to 2022). Describing the broader study: A couple of women and a few men aged 18 to 49 years were included in the cohort. Per donor, three plates each were used for CD4 naive and CD4 memory, two for CD8 naive, and one for CD8 memory. Blood TCR repertoires of five healthy adults were deeply sequenced to estimate repertoire size and the extent of clonotype sharing between individuals. Libraries were prepared and TCR repertoires were sequenced by different laboratories using diverse techniques, in order to increase sequencing depth and limit assay-specific biases. Between about 0.85 and 9.5 billion PBMCs per donor were obtained by leukapheresis.

Donors were healthy HIV-negative adults with no recently reported acute infections or vaccinations. Every donor was a Caucasian adult living in Nashville, Tennessee, USA. CD4+ T cells were enriched by magnetic negative selection; naive cells were then positively selected on CD45RA, and the negative fraction formed the memory subset. Blood was collected by leukapheresis, and PBMCs were isolated by Ficoll-Histopaque density gradient centrifugation and then cryopreserved in liquid nitrogen vapor phase. Analytical flow cytometry was used to check the purity and quantity of each magnetically sorted T cell population. From each sorted fraction, genomic DNA was isolated and quantified by UV absorbance on a Nanodrop 2000c. TCR CDR3 regions were amplified from genomic DNA by multiplex PCR using the deep immunoSEQ assay. Extracted genomic DNA from each cell subset was spread evenly across all wells of several immunoSEQ 96-well plates, with each plate serving as a replicate. For sorted subsets, approximately 210 ng genomic DNA, equal to tens of thousands of T cell genomes, was loaded into each replicate PCR. Purified libraries were quantified with a Qubit 3.0 fluorometer, sized on a Bioanalyzer 2100, and re-quantified with the KAPA Library Quantification kit. Every immunoSEQ 96-well plate was sequenced on a dedicated single-read 150-cycle Illumina NextSeq 550 flow cell. As for how the authors treated the data: The immunoSEQ output contained only junctional sequences without quality scores, so filtering could not match that applied to full-length reads. Sequences were annotated with PyIR, a Python wrapper for IgBLAST v1.9, and V/J genes and CDR3 were assigned using IMGT germline references. Reads were filtered out if the reads had weak V/J assignments (E-value above 1e-6), no CDR3, stop codons, out-of-frame junctions, or ambiguous translated residues. A V3J clonotype was defined by an identical inferred V gene, J gene, and CDR3 amino acid sequence. The percentage overlap between two repertoires was calculated by dividing the number of shared unique clonotypes by the size of the smaller repertoire. Richness of each repertoire was evaluated using RTK rarefaction, the Chao1 estimator, and Recon v2.1 estimates of unobserved clonotypes. For all TCRbeta clonotypes obtained by the gDNA method from four donors, generation probabilities were computed with OLGA. What TCRdb holds here is the immuneACCESS table cut down to in-frame rearrangements. Part of the clones is not present; checked against another copy, under half of the missing clones reflect an unresolved V gene, and the others are unexplained. The V and J calls and clone size are taken from that table; D and trimming were inferred from the DNA. The sample includes around 1,100,000 clones, with 60% to 85% observed a single time. In total, the top ten clones hold 0.89% of the sample.

The paper's findings and limits, for the study overall: Because the study included only a small number of donors, the genetic and exposure-history diversity represented was limited. Compared with non-shared clonotypes, clonotypes shared by all four sorted-subset donors had higher generation probabilities. Estimated clonotype richness was generally larger for naive than for memory subsets. Sampling was restricted to blood, and TCR repertoires in tissue are likely to differ from TCR repertoires in blood. Pairwise subsampling led to the expectation that sequencing depth would affect the degree of clonotype sharing among donors. Across four donors, around 5.4% of naive CD4, 3% to 4% of naive CD8, approximately 2.5% of memory CD4, and under 0.45% of memory CD8 clonotypes were shared. Even with the large sequencing depth, rarefaction of the sorted-subset datasets indicated that sequencing was incomplete.

As regards this clone: This receptor's antigen is unknown. Nothing much larger sits one base from this clone, and base qualities are not available.

This TCR came from a man between 18 and 29 years old in good health. Some clones in this sample may be carry-over from other donors' samples. What was sequenced was memory CD4+ T cells from PBMCs. The label giving this sample's cell subset or site can be read as: CD45RA-negative fraction.

The bases read TGTGCCAGCAGTTCCTCGAGAAGAGGCACTGAAGCTTTCTTT. This gives the protein CASSSSRRGTEAFF. The chain employs TRBV28 and TRBJ1-1; no D gene is confidently identified. There are 14 amino acids in the CDR3, from cysteine to phenylalanine inclusive. Here the CDR3 DNA is all that survives: 42 bases in frame from base 1. V sheds 4 bases and J sheds 4 bases, leaving 13 bases between their ends. CDR1 and CDR2 are drawn from the germline V gene: MDHEN, SYDVKM.